In this sample, the clone carrying this T cell receptor (beta chain) turned up many times. The data belong to a study of blood T cells in healthy people across ages. Using a J-beta primer mix together with a sample-barcoded 5' primer, a second PCR was run for about 6 to 12 cycles. TCRdb re-derived calls from the 5' RACE reads in MiXCR, one entry per CDR3 protein. The sample shows 900,000 to 950,000 distinct CDR3 sequences, almost 30% of them seen only once. Trimming cost V 2 bases and J 6 bases; bases outside gene matches: 4. This CDR3 spans 15 amino acids. Germline values: CDR1 MNHEY, CDR2 SVGEGT. These data were also reused for a study on T cells of mothers and their children. Turning to that study: Samples were obtained from a few healthy Caucasian mothers and their six children. Each child contributed 3.1 million or so TCR beta CDR3 reads, while each mother contributed over 9 million.

The sequenced material came from blood. The gene calls are TRBV6-2 or TRBV6-3 and TRBJ2-1; 10 bases are shared with TRBD1. The clonotype originates from a woman aged 40 to 50 in good health. CDR3 bases: TGTGCCAGCAGTTACGTCCGGGACAGGGGCAATGAGCAGTTCTTC. This encodes CASSYVRDRGNEQFF.